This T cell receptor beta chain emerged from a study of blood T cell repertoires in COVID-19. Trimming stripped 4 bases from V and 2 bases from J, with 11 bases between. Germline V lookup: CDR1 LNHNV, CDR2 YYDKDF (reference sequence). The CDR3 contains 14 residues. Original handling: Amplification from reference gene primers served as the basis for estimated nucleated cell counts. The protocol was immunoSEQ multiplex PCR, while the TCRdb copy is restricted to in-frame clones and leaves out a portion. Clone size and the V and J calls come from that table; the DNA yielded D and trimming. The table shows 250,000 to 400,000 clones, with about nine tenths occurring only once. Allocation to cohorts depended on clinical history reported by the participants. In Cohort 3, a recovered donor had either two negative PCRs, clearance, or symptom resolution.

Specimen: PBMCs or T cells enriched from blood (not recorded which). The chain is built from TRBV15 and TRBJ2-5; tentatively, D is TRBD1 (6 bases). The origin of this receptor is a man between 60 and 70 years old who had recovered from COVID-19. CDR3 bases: TGTGCCACCAGCACCCGGACAGCTCAAGAGACCCAGTACTTC. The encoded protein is CATSTRTAQETQYF.